This TCR beta chain originates from a study of cytomegalovirus exposure and HLA in healthy donors (dated by TCRdb to about 2017). Background on the whole study: An earlier analysis of some 500 of the donors reported more than 250 Gb of sequence data and around 120 million unique TCR beta sequences from about 179 million T cells. Roughly 300 gigabases of sequencing data and 91 million or so unique TCR sequences made up an early release that covered 640 HLA-typed donors. Of the approximately 400 genotyped donors, approximately 82% fell in the genetic ancestry cluster associated with self-reported Caucasian donors. The aim of the study was to test whether cataloging public T cell receptors could identify signatures of past pathogen exposure. The study used immunosequencing to profile the T cell repertoires of approximately 650 subjects and linked those repertoires to cytomegalovirus serostatus. Along with the roughly 670-subject first cohort, a separate validation cohort of over a hundred different subjects was used. To predict cytomegalovirus infection status, the study brought together high-throughput TCR immunosequencing, statistical association of individual TCRs with disease status, and machine learning. A later analysis re-examined previously published TCR beta repertoires from over 500 donors and added high-resolution HLA genotyping to investigate patterns of TCR occurrence. Rather than drawing on any new phenotypic data, the later analysis identified candidate immune exposures from TCR beta sequences and the way those sequences occurred across donors. An earlier analysis of nearly 600 of the donors applied high-throughput TCR beta sequencing to assess whether each TCR beta V gene segment acted as functional or pseudogenic. Alongside the repertoire data, information on donor age, sex, ethnicity and CMV serostatus was compiled. In a later genetic analysis, genome-wide SNP genotypes for about 55% of the roughly 670 donors were used, and that subset was treated as a discovery cohort. All discovery cohort repertoires had been generated using a single sequencing platform. Class I and class II HLA loci were covered by the typing at four-digit resolution. Typing coverage differed by locus: A, B, C, DRB1 and DQB1 were typed in about 629-630 donors, DQA1 in 522, DPA1 in 600 to 610, and DPB1 in just under 490. Roughly 5 DR-DQ haplotypes were handled as single units for association and clustering, since linkage in the cohort was strong. Among a few hundred genotyped donors of the cohort, an average of roughly 240,000 unique TCR beta nucleotide sequences were sequenced per donor, roughly 18% of them non-productive.

Libraries were made using the immunoSEQ multiplex PCR assay. For the multiplex PCR, a mixture combining 60 forward primers for TCR Vbeta segments and 13 reverse primers for TCR Jbeta segments was used. The CDR3 region of rearranged TCR beta genes was amplified from genomic DNA by a multiplex PCR assay. Amplified TCR beta libraries were sequenced as 87-base-pair reads on the Illumina HiSeq System. The paper's data handling went like this. In a later analysis, tens of millions of unique TCR beta chains were counted across the roughly 610 repertoires, and some 10 million of these chains were shared by at least two donors. To remove PCR and sequencing errors, raw reads were error-corrected and collapsed into unique sequences using a nearest-neighbor algorithm that merged closely related sequences. CDR3 sequences were aligned to IMGT reference sequences to assign V, D and J gene segments. For a sequence to be retained, a match of at least six nucleotides was required to both a V gene segment and a J gene segment. Rearrangements were classified as productive when the CDR3 lacked stop codons and remained in frame with V and J, and all other rearrangements were classified as non-productive. CDR3 was defined by IMGT convention, running from the second conserved V-encoded cysteine to the conserved J-encoded phenylalanine. Sequences without an unambiguous match to a single V gene segment were excluded from the earlier analysis of 450 to 750 of the donors. An earlier analysis of several hundred of the donors classified V segments as functional when productive rearrangements were above 56.7% and as segregating when the standard deviation between donors was above 5%. A statistical classification framework was built for diagnosing cytomegalovirus status from the catalog of TCR beta chain sequences. V and J gene assignment, in a later analysis, came from comparing TCR nucleotide sequences with IMGT/GENE-DB human TR gene sequences. In a later analysis, CDR3 sequences and most-parsimonious VDJ recombination scenarios were assigned using the TCRdist pipeline. In a later analysis, every TCR beta chain was defined by the combination of its CDR3 amino acid sequence and its V-gene family, and reads without a unique V-gene family were dropped. A later analysis removed several hundred highly shared, low-generation-probability nucleotide sequences to deal with suspected cross-contamination and a sequencing artifact. A later analysis calculated a clonal expansion index for each public chain from normalized within-repertoire ranks of inferred template counts. In a later analysis, generation probabilities were computed using a VDJ recombination model fitted to out-of-frame rearrangements, and the results were checked against IGoR. In a later analysis, TCR-TCR, TCR-HLA and TCR-CMV co-occurrence was scored with hypergeometric tests, and a repertoire-size bias correction was applied to TCR pairs. To estimate false discovery rates, a later analysis permuted the HLA or CMV assignments 20 times. A later analysis grouped co-occurring TCRs with DBSCAN, adding TCRdist sequence similarity when clustering within HLA-allele-positive subsets. For co-occurrence clustering, repertoires with fewer than 30,000 or more than 120,000 public chains were excluded, along with a handful of repertoires with anomalous nucleotide sharing. Not all clones reach the TCRdb copy of this immuneACCESS table, which keeps in-frame sequences only. Checked studies attribute under half of the gap to unresolved V genes and leave the rest unexplained. From that table come the V and J calls and clone size; the DNA was used to work out D and trimming. Present in this sample are 150,000 to 200,000 clones, roughly four fifths of which were seen just once. The top ten clones comprise about 2.7% of the sample.

The cohort comprised some 700 healthy bone marrow donors. At the time of sampling, every cohort member was nominally healthy, though immune exposures that went unrecorded were likely present. The donor tested CMV seropositive and was one of the 289 seropositive cohort members. A peripheral blood sample was collected from each donor, and TCR beta sequencing was performed on peripheral blood mononuclear cells. The Qiagen DNeasy Blood Extraction Kit was used to extract genomic DNA from the blood cell samples. The full study reports these points: A later genetic analysis reported fewer N-insertions in productive TCRs among donors in an Asian-associated ancestry cluster than the roughly 670-donor mean. Sequencing depth was assumed to be roughly uniform across donors in the presence/absence analyses, though that assumption may not hold. Most TCR sequences were observed very rarely across donors, whereas some public TCRs were present in many individuals. In a later analysis, TCR association rates were found to vary across HLA loci, with the most associated TCRs seen for DRB1 alleles and the fewest for HLA-C alleles. Linkage disequilibrium might explain the correlated functional status among segregating V segments, but an unknown experimental factor could not be excluded. Some IMGT-functional V segments, including TRBV6-2 and TRBV6-3, could not be distinguished by the 87-base-pair reads and were therefore excluded. In an earlier analysis of 500 to 650 of the donors, most TCR beta V segments appeared in productive rearrangements about 87% or about 30% of the time, broadly matching IMGT annotations. A total of 164 TCR beta chains were listed by the study as associated with cytomegalovirus. Over 15 rarely observed V segments, including chromosome 9 orphons, were excluded from the earlier analysis of approximately 600 of the donors because counts were too low. A later analysis found that most CMV-associated TCR beta chains appeared HLA-restricted, with HLA associations seemingly driven largely by CMV exposure. A later analysis found that HLA-associated TCR beta chains were more clonally expanded and had lower generation probabilities than equally common non-associated chains. A further reported finding was that TCR beta sequences accurately predicted the HLA-A and HLA-B alleles for most subjects in the first cohort. The classifier was reported to diagnose cytomegalovirus status with high specificity and sensitivity in both the original and validation cohorts. When HLA alleles, especially DR and DQ, strongly co-occurred, TCR associations were difficult to assign to individual alleles. A later analysis reported that several top co-occurrence clusters appeared linked to parvovirus B19, influenza, CMV and Epstein-Barr virus. A cluster of highly shared sequence variants was judged likely to be a technical artifact of the sequencing pipeline. The only immune exposure information available for the cohort was CMV serostatus. HLA typing was unavailable for some donors at each locus, so association tests used only the typed subset. Specific HLA alleles were associated with roughly 17,000 TCR beta sequences at a false discovery rate of 0.05 in a later analysis. A later genetic analysis associated a missense DCLRE1C variant with V-gene and J-gene trimming of TCR beta chains, and an independent cohort replicated the association. According to the authors, the approach could potentially be generalized to other disease states and immunological phenotypes. Only TCR beta chains were sequenced in this cohort, and the absence of alpha or paired-chain data limited detectable features. A few of the identified cytomegalovirus-associated TCR beta chains were confirmed in vitro to be specific for cytomegalovirus antigens.

V and J are truncated by 0 bases and 1 base respectively, leaving an intervening sequence of 15 bases. The CDR3 holds 17 amino acids from the cysteine to the phenylalanine. The only DNA kept is the CDR3, 51 bases in frame from the first base. The germline V gene gives CDR1 as SGHVS and CDR2 as FQNEAQ. This clone is a singleton in its sample. Its antigen has not been determined. No much larger clone is present one base from it, and per-base qualities are unavailable. The chain was built from TRBV7-8 and TRBJ1-1; matching of 5 bases hints at TRBD1 as the D gene. Sequenced: PBMCs. The origin of this receptor is a woman in her forties or fifties in good health and CMV-seropositive. The DNA is as follows: TGTGCCAGCAGCTTAGCGGTAGCGGGGGGGAGGAACACTGAAGCTTTCTTT. Translation gives CASSLAVAGGRNTEAFF.